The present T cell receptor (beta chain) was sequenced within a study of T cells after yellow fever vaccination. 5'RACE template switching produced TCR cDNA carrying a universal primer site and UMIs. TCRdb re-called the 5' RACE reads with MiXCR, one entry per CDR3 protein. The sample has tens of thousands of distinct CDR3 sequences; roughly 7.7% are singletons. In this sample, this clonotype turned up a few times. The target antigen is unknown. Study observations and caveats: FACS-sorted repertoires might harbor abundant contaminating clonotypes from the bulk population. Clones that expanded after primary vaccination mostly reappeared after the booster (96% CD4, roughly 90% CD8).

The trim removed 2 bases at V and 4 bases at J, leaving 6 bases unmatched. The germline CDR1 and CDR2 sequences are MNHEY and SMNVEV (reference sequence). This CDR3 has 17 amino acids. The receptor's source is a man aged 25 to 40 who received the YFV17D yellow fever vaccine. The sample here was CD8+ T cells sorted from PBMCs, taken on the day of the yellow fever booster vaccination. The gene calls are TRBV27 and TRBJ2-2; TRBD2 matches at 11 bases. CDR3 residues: CASSLISTSGTTGELFF. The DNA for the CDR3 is TGTGCCAGCAGTTTAATATCGACTAGCGGGACCACCGGGGAGCTGTTTTTT.